This T cell receptor beta chain emerged from a study of blood T cell repertoires in COVID-19. Study summary: Acute and convalescent COVID-19 specimens originated in the United States, Italy and Spain.

The protocol was immunoSEQ multiplex PCR, while the TCRdb copy is restricted to in-frame clones and leaves out a portion. This sample has 200,000 to 300,000 clones, with 83% found just once. Sequenced sample: peripheral blood. The receptor's source is a human donor in a cohort sampled during active COVID-19.

CDR3 DNA: TGTGCCAGCAGTGACGAGGGTCCGACAGGCCCCTATAGTGGCACCATATATTTT. Translating gives CASSDEGPTGPYSGTIYF. The chain recombines TRBV25-1 with TRBJ1-3, with D tentatively TRBD1 (6 bases). This CDR3 comprises 18 residues. V lost 3 bases and J lost 9, with 27 bases in between. Germline lookup yields CDR1 MGHDK and CDR2 SYGVNS.